This T cell receptor (beta chain) is from a study of a mutant IDH1 vaccine in newly diagnosed glioma. On the study more broadly: Receipt of radiotherapy, temozolomide, or both preceded the study, and most received both.

Specified time point: baseline, week 1 (first vaccination visit). The sample's treatment: pre-vaccination baseline after standard-of-care therapy. Those who donated had recent WHO grade 3 or 4 IDH1-mutant, ATRX-lost astrocytomas. This CDR3 region has 14 residues. The V and J ends lost 7 bases and 0 bases respectively, with 10 bases between them. Germline V lookup: CDR1 MNHNS, CDR2 SASEGT. Assay used: immunoSEQ multiplex PCR; TCRdb lists only in-frame clones, some missing. Among about 59,000 clones, about 91% were seen once, and the ten largest hold about 2.7%. The gene calls are TRBV6-1 and TRBJ2-1, with unresolved D. Sample: PBMCs, taken from a glioma patient treated with radiotherapy, temozolomide or both. This sequence originates from a man aged 45-65 years with glioma. The CDR3 nucleotides are TGTGCCAGCAATGGACCTTACTCCTACAATGAGCAGTTCTTC. Amino acids: CASNGPYSYNEQFF.